Sequencing of this TCR beta chain was carried out in a study of HIV-infected patients and healthy controls. V shed 4 bases and J shed 6 bases, with 13 bases lying between them. The germline V gene encodes CDR1 SGHKS and CDR2 YYEKEE (reference sequence). CDR3 length equals 13 residues. TCRdb analysed the 5' RACE reads with MiXCR anew, one entry per CDR3 protein. The table lists around 64,000 distinct CDR3 sequences, around 16% of them singletons. Sequencing was carried out using CD4+ T cells from blood. The TCR originated in a human donor in good health. The gene calls are TRBV5-5 and TRBJ2-5; D might be TRBD2 (6 bases). Here the CDR3 reads CASSPLGGKTQYF. CDR3 DNA sequence: TGTGCCAGCAGCCCGCTGGGGGGAAAGACCCAGTACTTC.